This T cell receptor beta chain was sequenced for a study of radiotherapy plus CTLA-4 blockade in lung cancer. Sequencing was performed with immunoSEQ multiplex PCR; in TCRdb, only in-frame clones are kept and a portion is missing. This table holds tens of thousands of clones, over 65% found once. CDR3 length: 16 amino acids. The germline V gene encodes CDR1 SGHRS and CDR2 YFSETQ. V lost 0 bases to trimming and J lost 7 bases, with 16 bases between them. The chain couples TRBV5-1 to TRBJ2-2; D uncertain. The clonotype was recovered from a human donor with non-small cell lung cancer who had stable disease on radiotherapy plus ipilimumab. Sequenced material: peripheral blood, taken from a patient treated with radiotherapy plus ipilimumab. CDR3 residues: CASSLGGTVTDGELFF. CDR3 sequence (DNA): TGCGCCAGCAGCTTGGGAGGTACTGTGACGGACGGGGAGCTGTTTTTT.